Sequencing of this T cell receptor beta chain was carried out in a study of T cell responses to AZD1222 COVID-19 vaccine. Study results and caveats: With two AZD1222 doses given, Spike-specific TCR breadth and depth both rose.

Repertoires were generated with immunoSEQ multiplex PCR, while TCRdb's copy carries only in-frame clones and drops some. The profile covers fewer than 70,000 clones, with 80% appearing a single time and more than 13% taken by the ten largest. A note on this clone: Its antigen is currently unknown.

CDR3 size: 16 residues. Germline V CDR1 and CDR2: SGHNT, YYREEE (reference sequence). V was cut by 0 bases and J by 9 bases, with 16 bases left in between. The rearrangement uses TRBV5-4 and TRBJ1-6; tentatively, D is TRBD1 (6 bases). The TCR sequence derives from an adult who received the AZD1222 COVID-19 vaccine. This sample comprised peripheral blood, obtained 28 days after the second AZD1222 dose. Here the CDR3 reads CASSLEGRGRRSPLHF. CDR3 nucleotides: TGTGCCAGCAGCTTGGAGGGCAGGGGTCGTCGTTCACCCCTCCACTTT.